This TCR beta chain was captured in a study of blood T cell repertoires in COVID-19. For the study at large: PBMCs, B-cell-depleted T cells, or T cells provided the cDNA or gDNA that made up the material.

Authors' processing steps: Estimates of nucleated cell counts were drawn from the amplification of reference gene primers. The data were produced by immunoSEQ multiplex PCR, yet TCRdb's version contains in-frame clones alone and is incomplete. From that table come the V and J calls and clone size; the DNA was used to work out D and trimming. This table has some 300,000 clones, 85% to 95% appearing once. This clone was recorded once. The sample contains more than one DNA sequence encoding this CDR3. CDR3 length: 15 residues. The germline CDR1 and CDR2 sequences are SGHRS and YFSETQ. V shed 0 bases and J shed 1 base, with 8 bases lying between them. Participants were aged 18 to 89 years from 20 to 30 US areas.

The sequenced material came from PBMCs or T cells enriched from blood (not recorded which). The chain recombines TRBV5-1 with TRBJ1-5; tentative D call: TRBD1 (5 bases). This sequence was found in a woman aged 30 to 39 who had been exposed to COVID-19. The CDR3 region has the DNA TGCGCCAGCAGCTTGGTGGGGGGGAGCAATCAGCCCCAGCATTTT. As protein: CASSLVGGSNQPQHF.